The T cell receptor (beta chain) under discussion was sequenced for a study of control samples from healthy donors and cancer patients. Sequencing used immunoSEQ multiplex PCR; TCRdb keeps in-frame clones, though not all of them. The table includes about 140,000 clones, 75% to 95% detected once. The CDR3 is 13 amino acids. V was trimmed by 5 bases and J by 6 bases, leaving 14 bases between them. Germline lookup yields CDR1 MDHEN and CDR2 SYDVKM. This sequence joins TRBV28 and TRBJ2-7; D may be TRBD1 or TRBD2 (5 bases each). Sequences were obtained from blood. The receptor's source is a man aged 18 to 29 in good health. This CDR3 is CASSPPARGEQYF. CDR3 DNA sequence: TGTGCCAGCAGTCCCCCAGCGAGGGGCGAGCAGTACTTC.